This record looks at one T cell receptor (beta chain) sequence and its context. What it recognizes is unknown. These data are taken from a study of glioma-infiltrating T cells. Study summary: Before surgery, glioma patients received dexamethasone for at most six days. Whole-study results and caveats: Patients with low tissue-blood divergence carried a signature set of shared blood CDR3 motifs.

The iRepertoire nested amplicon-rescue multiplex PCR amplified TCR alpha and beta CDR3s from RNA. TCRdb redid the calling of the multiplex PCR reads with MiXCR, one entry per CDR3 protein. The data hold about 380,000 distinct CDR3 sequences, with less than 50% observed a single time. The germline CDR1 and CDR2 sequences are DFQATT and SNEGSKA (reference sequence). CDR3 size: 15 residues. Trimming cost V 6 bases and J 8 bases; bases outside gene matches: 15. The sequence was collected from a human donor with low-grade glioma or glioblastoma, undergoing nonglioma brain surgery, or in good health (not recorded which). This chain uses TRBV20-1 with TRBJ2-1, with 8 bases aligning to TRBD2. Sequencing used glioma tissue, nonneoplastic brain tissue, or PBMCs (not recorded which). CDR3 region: CSASTGTRGMDEQFF. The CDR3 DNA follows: TGCAGTGCCTCGACCGGGACTAGGGGGATGGATGAGCAGTTCTTC.